The next 20 T cell receptor beta chains were all read from a single sample in a study of T cell responses to AZD1222 COVID-19 vaccine. Only in-frame clones appear in the TCRdb table, and some are missing; sequencing was by immunoSEQ multiplex PCR. The repertoire has roughly 160,000 clones, more than 80% of them found once; the top ten carry approximately 6.9%. Sequencing used peripheral blood, obtained on day 0 of AZD1222 vaccination. The receptors stem from an adult in good health.

The chain uses TRBV29-1 and TRBJ1-3, with 7 bases identical to TRBD1. V trimming: 4 bases; J trimming: 3 bases; junction bases outside the gene matches: 9. The CDR3 extends over 15 amino acids. Germline CDR1 reads SQVTM; CDR2 reads ANQGSEA. The CDR3 nucleotides are TGCAGCGTTGCCTACGGACAGGCAAGTGGAAACACCATATATTTT. This sequence encodes CSVAYGQASGNTIYF.

The V gene is TRBV12-3 or TRBV12-4, the J gene TRBJ1-1, with 10 nucleotides matching TRBD1. This CDR3 region has 12 residues. J lost 7 bases, V lost 5 bases, and 1 base had no gene match. The DNA for the CDR3 is TGTGCCAGCAGTGACAGGGGGCATGAAGCTTTCTTT. Encoded protein: CASSDRGHEAFF.

V and J are TRBV27 and TRBJ2-2, with 7 nucleotides matching TRBD2. There are 16 residues in the CDR3. CDR1 is MNHEY, CDR2 SMNVEV, per germline (reference sequence). Trimming at V came to 5 bases and at J to 7 bases, leaving 13 bases not matched to a gene. As DNA, the CDR3 is TGTGCCAGCAGTCTGGGGTCTCGCGGGGGTTACGGGGAGCTGTTTTTT. It yields the protein CASSLGSRGGYGELFF.

The V gene is TRBV2, the J gene TRBJ1-5; D gene ambiguous. The CDR3 is 15 residues long. Germline assignment: CDR1 SNHLY and CDR2 FYNNEI. Between the trimmed V and J ends, which lost 2 bases and 0 bases, there was a span of 8 bases. The CDR3 DNA sequence: TGTGCCAGCAGTGAACATCCTATTAGCAATCAGCCCCAGCATTTT. Protein sequence: CASSEHPISNQPQHF.

This chain connects TRBV10-1 to TRBJ1-1; D possibly corresponds to TRBD1 (6 bases). The ends were cut back, 2 bases at V and 5 bases at J, with 15 bases in the middle. Germline-derived CDR1 and CDR2 are WNHNN and SYGVQD (reference sequence). The CDR3 extends over 15 amino acids. CDR3 sequence: CASSETQGLGTEAFF. The CDR3 nucleotides read TGCGCCAGCAGTGAGACACAGGGTTTGGGAACTGAAGCTTTCTTT.

CDR3 bases: TGTGCCACCAGCAGAGTCCTCTCCTACGAGCAGTACTTC. It specifies CATSRVLSYEQYF. V is TRBV15 and J is TRBJ2-7; no clear D gene. V shed 1 base and J shed 0 bases, with 4 bases lying between them. The CDR3 runs to 13 residues. Germline CDR1 and CDR2: LNHNV and YYDKDF (reference sequence).

This chain connects TRBV11-3 to TRBJ2-2; a possible D gene is TRBD1 (5 bases). This CDR3 is built from 13 residues. CDR1 SGHNT and CDR2 YENEEA come from the germline V gene. V was shortened by 5 bases and J by 4 bases, with 8 bases between the two germline ends. The CDR3 is CASSLRGTGELFF. The CDR3 coding sequence is TGTGCCAGCAGCCTTAGGGGCACCGGGGAGCTGTTTTTT.

The chain recombines TRBV28 with TRBJ2-5; no reliable D call. Trimming cost V 3 bases and J 3 bases, with 5 bases left between them. The germline gives CDR1 MDHEN, CDR2 SYDVKM. The CDR3 is 12 residues long. The CDR3 spells CASSFWEETQYF. Here the CDR3 DNA reads TGTGCCAGCAGTTTTTGGGAAGAGACCCAGTACTTC.

Only a few counts were recorded for this clone. The rearrangement links TRBV2 to TRBJ1-1, with no clear D. Germline V gene lookup returns CDR1 SNHLY and CDR2 FYNNEI. This CDR3 is built from 11 residues. The V end was cut by 5 bases, the J end by 3 bases, with 4 bases between. The CDR3, as DNA: TGTGCCAGCAGTCAATACACTGAAGCTTTCTTT. Protein product: CASSQYTEAFF.

The chain couples TRBV4-2 to TRBJ1-1; D unclear. The CDR3 spans 16 residues. Trimming took 1 base from V and 0 from J, leaving 12 bases between them. Germline V gives CDR1 LGHNA, CDR2 YNFKEQ. CDR3 bases: TGTGCCAGCAGCCAAGCTCAGGCAAACATGAACACTGAAGCTTTCTTT. Translated, it gives CASSQAQANMNTEAFF.

The chain uses TRBV9 and TRBJ2-1, with 7 positions matching TRBD1. V trimming: 0 bases; J trimming: 2 bases; junction bases outside the gene matches: 8. The germline CDR1 and CDR2 sequences are SGDLS and YYNGEE. This CDR3 contains 17 residues. DNA for the CDR3: TGTGCCAGCAGCGTAGATGTGGTAGGGGGCACCTACAATGAGCAGTTCTTC. Its protein product is CASSVDVVGGTYNEQFF. The whole variable domain, filled in from reference TRBV9 and TRBJ2-1, reads DSGVTQTPKHLITATGQRVTLRCSPRSGDLSVYWYQQSLDQGLQFLIQYYNGEERAKGNILERFSAQQFPDLHSELNLSSLELGDSALYFCASSVDVVGGTYNEQFFGPGTRLTVL.

The chain employs TRBV4-3 and TRBJ1-5; possibly TRBD1 for D (6 bases). CDR1 is LGHNA, CDR2 YSLEER, per germline. Between the trimmed V and J ends, which lost 0 bases and 4 bases, there was a span of 13 bases. The CDR3 length is 16 residues. CDR3 loop: CASSQERGRGNQPQHF. Here the CDR3 DNA reads TGCGCCAGCAGCCAAGAAAGGGGCAGGGGAAATCAGCCCCAGCATTTT.

CDR3 nucleotides: TGTGCCAGCAGCGTAGATGAGAGCAATCCCCTAACAGGTGAAGCTTTCTTT. The encoded protein is CASSVDESNPLTGEAFF. The chain links TRBV9 to TRBJ1-1; maybe TRBD1 (5 bases). The CDR3 is 17 amino acids. The germline V and J ends were trimmed by 0 bases and 7 bases, with 22 bases remaining between them. Germline V gives CDR1 SGDLS, CDR2 YYNGEE.

V is TRBV11-2 and J is TRBJ1-3, with D unresolved. This CDR3 has 15 amino acids. The V and J ends lost 0 bases and 0 bases respectively, with 6 bases between them. CDR1 is SGHAT and CDR2 is FQNNGV in the germline V gene. In DNA, the CDR3 is TGTGCCAGCAGCTTAGACTCTTACTCTGGAAACACCATATATTTT. Protein: CASSLDSYSGNTIYF.

This clone was picked up many times. This chain links TRBV6-4 with TRBJ2-3; 8 positions agree with TRBD2. J was trimmed by 1 base and V by 3 bases; bases with no gene match: 0. Germline CDR1 MRHNA, CDR2 SNTAGT. The CDR3 is 14 amino acids. The CDR3 is CASSERGGTDTQYF. The CDR3 nucleotides read TGTGCCAGCAGTGAGCGGGGGGGCACAGATACGCAGTATTTT.

The chain employs TRBV5-1 and TRBJ1-5; no clear D gene. In germline, CDR1 is SGHRS, CDR2 YFSETQ. Trimming removed 0 bases from V and 5 bases from J, with 9 bases in between. This CDR3 comprises 14 residues. CDR3 coding DNA: TGCGCCAGCAGCTTGGGACCGGGAGATCAGCCCCAGCATTTT. Encoded protein: CASSLGPGDQPQHF.

V is TRBV7-6 and J is TRBJ2-7; 8 nucleotides line up with TRBD1. This CDR3 has 16 residues. V shed 3 bases, J shed 0 bases, and the junction held 7 bases outside the gene matches. In germline, CDR1 is SGHVS, CDR2 FNYEAQ. This CDR3 is CASSLQTGALSYEQYF. CDR3 sequence (DNA): TGTGCCAGCAGCTTGCAGACAGGGGCGCTCTCCTACGAGCAGTACTTC. The entire variable domain, with the rest obtained from reference TRBV7-6 and TRBJ2-7, is as follows: GAGVSQSPRYKVTKRGQDVALRCDPISGHVSLYWYRQALGQGPEFLTYFNYEAQQDKSGLPNDRFSAERPEGSISTLTIQRTEQRDSAMYRCASSLQTGALSYEQYFGPGTRLTVT.

The chain employs TRBV6-1 and TRBJ1-6; 8 bases are shared with TRBD1. The germline V gene encodes CDR1 MNHNS and CDR2 SASEGT. V gave up 3 bases and J gave up 6 bases; unmatched junction bases: 4. The CDR3 has 15 amino acids. The CDR3 sequence: CASSDDRGTNSPLHF. The DNA for the CDR3 is TGTGCCAGCAGTGACGACAGGGGAACTAATTCACCCCTCCACTTT.

The gene calls are TRBV5-6 and TRBJ2-3, with D hard to call. Germline V CDR1 and CDR2: SGHDT, YYEEEE. The CDR3 loop spans 11 amino acids. Deletions cut 3 bases from V and 2 bases from J, with 1 base between. The CDR3 region is CASSSTDTQYF. The DNA for the CDR3 is TGTGCCAGCAGCTCCACAGATACGCAGTATTTT.

This chain links TRBV3-1 (or the pseudogene TRBV3-2) with TRBJ2-3; 8 nucleotides line up with TRBD2. The CDR3 sequence is 15 residues long. Per germline, CDR1 LGHDT and CDR2 YNNKEL (reference sequence). The V gene end was trimmed by 1 base and the J gene end by 5 bases; junction bases not matched to a gene: 5. The CDR3 region is CASSQGGLAGDTQYF. The CDR3, as DNA: TGTGCCAGCAGCCAAGGAGGACTAGCAGGAGATACGCAGTATTTT.